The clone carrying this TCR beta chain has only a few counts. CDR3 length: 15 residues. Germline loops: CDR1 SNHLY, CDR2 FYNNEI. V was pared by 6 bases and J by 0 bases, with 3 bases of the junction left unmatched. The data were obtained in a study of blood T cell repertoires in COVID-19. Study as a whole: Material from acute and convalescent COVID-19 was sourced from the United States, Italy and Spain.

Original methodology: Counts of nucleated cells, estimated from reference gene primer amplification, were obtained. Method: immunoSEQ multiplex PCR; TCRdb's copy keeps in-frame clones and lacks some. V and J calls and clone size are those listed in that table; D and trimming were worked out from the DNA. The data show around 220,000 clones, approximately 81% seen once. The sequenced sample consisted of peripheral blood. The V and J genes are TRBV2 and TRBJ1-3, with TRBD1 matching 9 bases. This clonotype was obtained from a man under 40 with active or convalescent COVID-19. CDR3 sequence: CASRGQGNSGNTIYF. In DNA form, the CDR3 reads TGTGCCAGCAGGGGACAGGGTAACTCTGGAAACACCATATATTTT.